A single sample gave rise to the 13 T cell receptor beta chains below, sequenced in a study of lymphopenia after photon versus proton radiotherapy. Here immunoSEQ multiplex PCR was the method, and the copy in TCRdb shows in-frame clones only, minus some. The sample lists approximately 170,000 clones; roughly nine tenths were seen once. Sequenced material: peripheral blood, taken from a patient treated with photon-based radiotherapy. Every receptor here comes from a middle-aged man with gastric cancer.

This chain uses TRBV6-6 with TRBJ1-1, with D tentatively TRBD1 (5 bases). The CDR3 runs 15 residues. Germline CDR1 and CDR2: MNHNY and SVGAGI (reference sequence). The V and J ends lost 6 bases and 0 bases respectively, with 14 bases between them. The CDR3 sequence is CASSFERGLNTEAFF. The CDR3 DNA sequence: TGTGCCAGCAGCTTCGAGAGGGGCCTGAACACTGAAGCTTTCTTT.

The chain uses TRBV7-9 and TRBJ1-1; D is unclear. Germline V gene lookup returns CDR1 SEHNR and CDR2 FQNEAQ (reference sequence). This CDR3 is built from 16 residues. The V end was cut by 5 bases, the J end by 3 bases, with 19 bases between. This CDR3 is CASSLVGRSVDTEAFF. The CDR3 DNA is TGTGCCAGCAGCCTGGTCGGGCGATCGGTAGACACTGAAGCTTTCTTT.

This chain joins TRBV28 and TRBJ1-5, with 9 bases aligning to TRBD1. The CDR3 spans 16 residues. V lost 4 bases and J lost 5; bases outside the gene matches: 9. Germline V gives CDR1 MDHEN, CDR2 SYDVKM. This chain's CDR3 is CASSSIRQGGYQPQHF. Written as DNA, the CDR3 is TGTGCCAGCAGTTCAATTCGACAGGGGGGGTATCAGCCCCAGCATTTT.

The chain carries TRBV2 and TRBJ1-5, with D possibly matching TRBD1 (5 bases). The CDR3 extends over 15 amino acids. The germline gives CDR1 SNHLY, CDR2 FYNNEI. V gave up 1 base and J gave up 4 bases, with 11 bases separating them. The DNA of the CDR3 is TGTGCCAGCAGTGAAGGCCGCGGGACGAATCAGCCCCAGCATTTT. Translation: CASSEGRGTNQPQHF.

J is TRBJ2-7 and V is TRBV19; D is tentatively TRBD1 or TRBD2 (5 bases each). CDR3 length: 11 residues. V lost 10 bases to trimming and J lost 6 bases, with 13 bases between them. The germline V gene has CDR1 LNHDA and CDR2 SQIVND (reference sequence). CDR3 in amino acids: CATRVRGEQYF. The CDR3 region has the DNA TGTGCCACCAGGGTTCGGGGCGAGCAGTACTTC.

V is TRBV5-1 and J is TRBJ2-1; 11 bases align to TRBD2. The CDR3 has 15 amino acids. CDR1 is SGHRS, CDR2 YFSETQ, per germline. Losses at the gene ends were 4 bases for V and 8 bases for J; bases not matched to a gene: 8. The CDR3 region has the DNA TGCGCCAGCAGCCCTCTAGCGGGAGGCGGAGATGAGCAGTTCTTC. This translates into CASSPLAGGGDEQFF.

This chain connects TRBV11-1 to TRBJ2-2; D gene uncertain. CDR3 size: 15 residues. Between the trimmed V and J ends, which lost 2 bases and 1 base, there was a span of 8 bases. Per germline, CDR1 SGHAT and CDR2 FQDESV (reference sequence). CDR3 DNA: TGTGCCAGCAGCTTAAGGTCCAAGAACACCGGGGAGCTGTTTTTT. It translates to CASSLRSKNTGELFF. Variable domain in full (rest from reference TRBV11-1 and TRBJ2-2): EAEVAQSPRYKITEKSQAVAFWCDPISGHATLYWYRQILGQGPELLVQFQDESVVDDSQLPKDRFSAERLKGVDSTLKIQPAELGDSAMYLCASSLRSKNTGELFFGEGSRLTVL.

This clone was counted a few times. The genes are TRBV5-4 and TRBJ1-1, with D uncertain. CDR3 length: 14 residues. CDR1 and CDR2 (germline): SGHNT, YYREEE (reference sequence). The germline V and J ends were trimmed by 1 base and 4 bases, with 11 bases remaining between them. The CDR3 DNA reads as TGTGCCAGCAGCTTGAGCCTTTTAGGCACTGAAGCTTTCTTT. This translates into CASSLSLLGTEAFF. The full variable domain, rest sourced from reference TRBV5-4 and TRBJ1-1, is ETGVTQSPTHLIKTRGQQVTLRCSSQSGHNTVSWYQQALGQGPQFIFQYYREEENGRGNFPPRFSGLQFPNYSSELNVNALELDDSALYLCASSLSLLGTEAFFGQGTRLTVV.

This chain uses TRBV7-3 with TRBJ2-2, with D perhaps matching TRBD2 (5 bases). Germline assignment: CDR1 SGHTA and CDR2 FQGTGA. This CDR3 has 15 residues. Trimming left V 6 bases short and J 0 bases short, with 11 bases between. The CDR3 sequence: CASSQRASNTGELFF. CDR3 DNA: TGTGCCAGCAGTCAGAGGGCTTCGAACACCGGGGAGCTGTTTTTT.

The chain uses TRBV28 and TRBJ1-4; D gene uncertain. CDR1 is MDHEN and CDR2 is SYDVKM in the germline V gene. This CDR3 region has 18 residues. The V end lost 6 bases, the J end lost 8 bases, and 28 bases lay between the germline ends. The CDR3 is CASSLTPDRTGVVEKLFF. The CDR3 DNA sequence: TGTGCCAGCAGCCTAACTCCGGACCGGACTGGGGTAGTAGAAAAACTGTTTTTT.

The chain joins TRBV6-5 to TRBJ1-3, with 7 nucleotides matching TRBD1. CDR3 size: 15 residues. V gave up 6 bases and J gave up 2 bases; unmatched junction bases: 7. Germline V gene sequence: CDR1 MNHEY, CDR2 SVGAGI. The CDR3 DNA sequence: TGTGCCAGCAGCGAGAGAGGGGGCCCTGGAAACACCATATATTTT. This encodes CASSERGGPGNTIYF.

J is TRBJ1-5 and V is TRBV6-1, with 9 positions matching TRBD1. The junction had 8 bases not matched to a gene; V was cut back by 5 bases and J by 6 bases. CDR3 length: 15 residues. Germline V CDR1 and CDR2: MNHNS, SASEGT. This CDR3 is CASSPTRTGVQPQHF. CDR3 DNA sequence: TGTGCCAGCAGTCCGACCCGGACAGGGGTTCAGCCCCAGCATTTT.

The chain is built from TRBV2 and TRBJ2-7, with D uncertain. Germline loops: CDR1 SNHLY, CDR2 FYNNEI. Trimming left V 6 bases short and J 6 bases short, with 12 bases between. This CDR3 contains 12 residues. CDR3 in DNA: TGTGCCAGCAGACCCGATATGGGCGAGCAGTACTTC. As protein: CASRPDMGEQYF.